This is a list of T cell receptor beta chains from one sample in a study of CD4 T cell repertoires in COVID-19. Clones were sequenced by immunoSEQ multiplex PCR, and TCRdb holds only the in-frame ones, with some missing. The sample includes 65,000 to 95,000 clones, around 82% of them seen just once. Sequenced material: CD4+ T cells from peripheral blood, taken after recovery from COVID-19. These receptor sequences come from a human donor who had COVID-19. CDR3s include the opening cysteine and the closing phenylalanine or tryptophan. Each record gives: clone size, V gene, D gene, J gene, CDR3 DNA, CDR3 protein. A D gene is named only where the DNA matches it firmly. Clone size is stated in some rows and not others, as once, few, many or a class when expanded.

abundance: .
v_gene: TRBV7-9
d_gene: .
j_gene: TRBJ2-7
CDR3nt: TGTGCCAGCAGCCGGGACGGCGTCGAGCAGTACTTC
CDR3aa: CASSRDGVEQYF

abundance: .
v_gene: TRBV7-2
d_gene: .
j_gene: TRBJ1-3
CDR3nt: TGTGCCAGCAGCTTATACCTAATCTCTGGAAACACCATATATTTT
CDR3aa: CASSLYLISGNTIYF

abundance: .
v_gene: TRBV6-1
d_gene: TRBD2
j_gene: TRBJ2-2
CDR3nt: TGTGCCAGCAGTGAAGGGATAGCGGGGGTGAACACCGGGGAGCTGTTTTTT
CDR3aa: CASSEGIAGVNTGELFF

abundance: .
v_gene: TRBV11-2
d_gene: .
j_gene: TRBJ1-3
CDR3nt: TGTGCCAGCAGCTTAGATCCCGGGGGTTCGGCTGGAAACACCATATATTTT
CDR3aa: CASSLDPGGSAGNTIYF

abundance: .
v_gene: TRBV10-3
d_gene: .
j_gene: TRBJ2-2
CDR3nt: TGTGCCATCAGCGACGGCGCCCCCGGGGAGCTGTTTTTT
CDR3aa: CAISDGAPGELFF

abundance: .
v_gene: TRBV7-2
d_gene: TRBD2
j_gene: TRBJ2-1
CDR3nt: TGTGCCAGCAGCTTGGATAGCGGGGCTGCCTACAATGAGCAGTTCTTC
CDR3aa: CASSLDSGAAYNEQFF

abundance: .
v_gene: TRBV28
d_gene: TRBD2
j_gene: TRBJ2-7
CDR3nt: TGTGCCATCCGCGGGAGGGCGTACGAGCAGTACTTC
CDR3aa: CAIRGRAYEQYF

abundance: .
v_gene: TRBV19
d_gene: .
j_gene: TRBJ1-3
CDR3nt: TGTGCCAGTAGTATGCCCTCTGGAAACACCATATATTTT
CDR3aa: CASSMPSGNTIYF

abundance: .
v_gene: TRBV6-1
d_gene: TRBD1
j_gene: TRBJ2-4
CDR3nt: TGTGCCAGCAGTGGGGGCTCCGGGACAGGACTAGCCAAAAACATTCAGTACTTC
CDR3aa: CASSGGSGTGLAKNIQYF

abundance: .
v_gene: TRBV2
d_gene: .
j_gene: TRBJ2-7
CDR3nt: TGTGCCAGCAGTGAAGCTTTCCGGCGGGCTTCCTACGAGCAGTACTTC
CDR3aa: CASSEAFRRASYEQYF

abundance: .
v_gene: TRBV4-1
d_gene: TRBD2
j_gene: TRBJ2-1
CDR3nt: TGCGCCAGCAGCCAAGATATTAGCGGACTAGCGGGAGGGGGGATCTCCTACAATGAGCAGTTCTTC
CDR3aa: CASSQDISGLAGGGISYNEQFF

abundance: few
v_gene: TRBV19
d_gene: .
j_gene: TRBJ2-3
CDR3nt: TGTGCCAGTAATCCCCAAAAAGCAGATACGCAGTATTTT
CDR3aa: CASNPQKADTQYF

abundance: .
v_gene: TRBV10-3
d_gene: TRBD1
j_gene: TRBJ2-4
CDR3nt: TGTGCCATCAGTGAGTCACAGGGGAAAAACATTCAGTACTTC
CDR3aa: CAISESQGKNIQYF

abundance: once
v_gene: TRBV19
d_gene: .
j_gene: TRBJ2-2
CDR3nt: TGTGCCAGTAGTATAGGGTCGGGAGCGAACACCGGGGAGCTGTTTTTT
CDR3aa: CASSIGSGANTGELFF

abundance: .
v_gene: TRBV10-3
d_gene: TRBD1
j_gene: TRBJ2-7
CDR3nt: TGTGCCATCAGTCCCGACAGGGACTCCTACGAGCAGTACTTC
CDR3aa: CAISPDRDSYEQYF

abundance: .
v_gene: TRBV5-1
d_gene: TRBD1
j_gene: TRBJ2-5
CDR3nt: TGCGCCAGCAGCACCGGGACAGTTTCTCAAGAGACCCAGTACTTC
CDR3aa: CASSTGTVSQETQYF

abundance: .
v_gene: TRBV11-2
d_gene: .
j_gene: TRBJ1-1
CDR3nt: TGTGCCAGCAGCTTAGGGGTGACAGTTAACACTGAAGCTTTCTTT
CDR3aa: CASSLGVTVNTEAFF

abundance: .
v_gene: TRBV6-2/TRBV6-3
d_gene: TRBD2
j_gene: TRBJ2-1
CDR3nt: TGTGCCAGCAGTTACGCACTAGCGGCTTCCCTTAATGAGCAGTTCTTC
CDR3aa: CASSYALAASLNEQFF

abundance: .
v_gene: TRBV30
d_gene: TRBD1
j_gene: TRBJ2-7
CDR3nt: TGTGCCTGGAGTCTGGAGGGGGGGACAGGGTCGTCTTACGAGCAGTACTTC
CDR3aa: CAWSLEGGTGSSYEQYF

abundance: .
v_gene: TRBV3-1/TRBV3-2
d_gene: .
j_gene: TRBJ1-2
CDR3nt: TGTGCCAGCAGCCAAGTCCCCACCCAATACTATGGCTACACCTTC
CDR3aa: CASSQVPTQYYGYTF

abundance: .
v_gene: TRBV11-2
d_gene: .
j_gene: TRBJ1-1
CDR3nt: TGTGCCAGCAGCTTAGGGCCGTACCCTCGAGAAGCTTTCTTT
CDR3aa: CASSLGPYPREAFF

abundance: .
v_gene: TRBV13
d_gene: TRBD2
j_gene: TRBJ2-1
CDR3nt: TGTGCCAGCAGCCCTTCAGGAGCGGGGGAAGGAGATGAGCAGTTCTTC
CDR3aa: CASSPSGAGEGDEQFF

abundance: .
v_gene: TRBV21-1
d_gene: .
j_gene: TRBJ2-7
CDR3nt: TGTGCCAGCAGCAAAGGATGTGTGGCAGGGCGAGAGCAGTACTTC
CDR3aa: CASSKGCVAGREQYF

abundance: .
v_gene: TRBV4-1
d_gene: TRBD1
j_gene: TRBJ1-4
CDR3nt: TGCGCCAGCAGCGACTTCTCGGGACAGCTAAATGAAAAACTGTTTTTT
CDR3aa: CASSDFSGQLNEKLFF

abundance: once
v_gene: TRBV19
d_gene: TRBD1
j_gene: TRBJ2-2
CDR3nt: TGTGCCAGTAATGTATGGGACAGGGCGGTTTTTTCGACCGGGGAGCTGTTTTTT
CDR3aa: CASNVWDRAVFSTGELFF

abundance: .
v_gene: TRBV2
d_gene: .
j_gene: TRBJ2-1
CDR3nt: TGTGCCAGCAGAACGGAGGGGAATGAGCAGTTCTTC
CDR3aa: CASRTEGNEQFF

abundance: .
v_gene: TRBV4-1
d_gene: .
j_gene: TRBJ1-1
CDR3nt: TGCGCCAGCAGCCAAGAAACATTGGAAGCTTTCTTT
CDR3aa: CASSQETLEAFF

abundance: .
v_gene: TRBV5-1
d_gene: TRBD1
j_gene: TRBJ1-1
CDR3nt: TGCGCCAGCAGCTTAAGCTCAAGTCAGGGGGCGGCGGTACGAACTGAAGCTTTCTTT
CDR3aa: CASSLSSSQGAAVRTEAFF

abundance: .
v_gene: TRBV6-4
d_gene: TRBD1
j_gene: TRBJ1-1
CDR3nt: TGTGCCAGCAGTGACTCTGCGGACAGGGGGGGCACTGAAGCTTTCTTT
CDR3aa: CASSDSADRGGTEAFF

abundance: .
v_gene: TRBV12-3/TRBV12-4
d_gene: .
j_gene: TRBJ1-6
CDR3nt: TGTGCCAGCAGTTTATCGGACAGTCTCCTCCACTTT
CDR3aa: CASSLSDSLLHF

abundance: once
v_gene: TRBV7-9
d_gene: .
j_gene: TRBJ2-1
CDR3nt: TGTGCCAGCAGCTTATTGGACAGTAACAATGAGCAGTTCTTC
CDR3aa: CASSLLDSNNEQFF